These T cell receptor beta chains were read from a single sample in a study of T cells in Graves' hyperthyroidism and ophthalmopathy. MiXCR, applied by TCRdb to the multiplex PCR reads, yields one record per CDR3 protein. The table lists roughly 500,000 distinct CDR3 sequences, roughly 24% of them singletons, with over 9% in the top ten. Sequencing used blood. Receptors originate from a woman aged 25 to 39 with Graves' ophthalmopathy. Both conserved end residues are part of each CDR3. The D gene is left open where the match is weak. Clone size is not always given. Where it is, it says once, few, many or a class for expanded clones.

cdr3_nt: TGCAGTGCTAGAGGGCCTGAACCTCGGCTGAACACTGAAGCTTTCTTT; cdr3_aa: CSARGPEPRLNTEAFF; j_call: TRBJ1-1; clone_size: NA; cdr3_length: 16; v_call: TRBV20-1; d_call: NA
cdr3_nt: TGTGCCAGCAACCCATTGGGGGTTGAGGCTTACGAGCAGTACTTC; cdr3_aa: CASNPLGVEAYEQYF; j_call: TRBJ2-7; clone_size: many; cdr3_length: 15; v_call: TRBV11-2; d_call: NA
cdr3_nt: TGTGCCACCCTTCGGGGGGCGCCCCAGCATTTT; cdr3_aa: CATLRGAPQHF; j_call: TRBJ1-5; clone_size: NA; cdr3_length: 11; v_call: TRBV24-1; d_call: NA
cdr3_nt: TGTGCCAGCAGTGAATATTCCCGGGGGGGCCGGCAAGAGACCCAGTACTTC; cdr3_aa: CASSEYSRGGRQETQYF; j_call: TRBJ2-5; clone_size: many; cdr3_length: 17; v_call: TRBV25-1; d_call: TRBD2
cdr3_nt: TGTGCCAGCAGCTCCTCGACAGGGCTCCGACTGAACACTGAAGCTTTCTTT; cdr3_aa: CASSSSTGLRLNTEAFF; j_call: TRBJ1-1; clone_size: many; cdr3_length: 17; v_call: TRBV11-2; d_call: TRBD1
cdr3_nt: TGTGCCAGCAGCGCACCTAGCGGGGGACTACTTGGCGAGCAGTACTTC; cdr3_aa: CASSAPSGGLLGEQYF; j_call: TRBJ2-7; clone_size: many; cdr3_length: 16; v_call: TRBV2; d_call: TRBD2
cdr3_nt: TGCAGTGAGGGCGGCAGGACAACCATGAACACTGAAGCTTTCTTT; cdr3_aa: CSEGGRTTMNTEAFF; j_call: TRBJ1-1; clone_size: many; cdr3_length: 15; v_call: TRBV20-1; d_call: NA
cdr3_nt: TGTGCCAGCAGCTTAGCCTTAGCGACAGGGAGGTCCTACGAGCAGTACTTC; cdr3_aa: CASSLALATGRSYEQYF; j_call: TRBJ2-7; clone_size: many; cdr3_length: 17; v_call: TRBV7-9; d_call: NA
cdr3_nt: TGTGCCAGCAGGAGTGACAGGGGGCTTCTAGAGGGTAGCAATCAGCCCCAGCATTTT; cdr3_aa: CASRSDRGLLEGSNQPQHF; j_call: TRBJ1-5; clone_size: many; cdr3_length: 19; v_call: TRBV6-4; d_call: TRBD1
cdr3_nt: TGTGCCAACAGTTACGCCCTCCCAGGGGGCAGCTCCTACGAGCAGTACTTC; cdr3_aa: CANSYALPGGSSYEQYF; j_call: TRBJ2-7; clone_size: NA; cdr3_length: 17; v_call: TRBV6-2/TRBV6-3; d_call: TRBD1
cdr3_nt: TGTGCCAGCAGCCCCGTGGGGGGGACCAAAAACATTCAGTACTTC; cdr3_aa: CASSPVGGTKNIQYF; j_call: TRBJ2-4; clone_size: many; cdr3_length: 15; v_call: TRBV7-3; d_call: TRBD2